The T cell receptor beta chain under discussion was sequenced for a study of CD8+CD57+ T cells in acquired aplastic anemia. Study background: An average of roughly 3 ug of DNA was obtained from sorted CD4+ and CD8+ cells.

Before being chosen for sequencing, patients had shown CD8+CD57+ cell expansion by flow cytometry. Patients had received no therapy at the time of blood sampling. Findings of the study overall: With respect to CD8+ Simpson's diversity, patients and controls did not differ significantly.

TCR beta VDJ combinations and CDR3 sequences were profiled from genomic DNA. TCRdb called the reads again in MiXCR, with one record for every CDR3 protein. The table includes about 54,000 distinct CDR3 sequences, roughly three fifths detected once. CDR1 is LNHNV and CDR2 is YYDKDF in the germline V gene (reference sequence). CDR3 size: 17 residues. Trimming took 2 bases from V and 6 from J; bases not matched to a gene: 10. In regard to this clonotype: What it recognizes is unknown.

The receptor was isolated from a human donor with aplastic anemia. This chain uses TRBV15 with TRBJ1-4, with TRBD1 identical over 9 bases. The material sequenced was sorted CD4+, CD8+, or CD8+CD57+ T cells (not recorded which) from PBMCs. Here the CDR3 reads CATSRRTGVFRDEKLFF. The DNA for the CDR3 is TGTGCCACCAGCAGAAGGACAGGGGTATTTAGGGATGAAAAACTGTTTTTT.